These 10 T cell receptor beta chains came from one sample sequenced in a study of cytomegalovirus exposure and HLA in healthy donors. The PCR ran on 60 Vbeta and 13 Jbeta primers. The protocol was immunoSEQ multiplex PCR, while the TCRdb copy is restricted to in-frame clones and leaves out a portion. The sample holds roughly 150,000 clones; about 80% are singletons and the top ten take approximately 2.1%. The specimen was PBMCs. The receptors were sampled from a man aged 25-45 years in good health and CMV-seronegative.

This clone occurred once. The chain joins TRBV2 to TRBJ2-2, with a weak D call TRBD2 (5 bases). The CDR3 runs 14 residues. Trimming took 4 bases from V and 6 from J, leaving 12 bases between them. Looked up from germline, CDR1 is SNHLY and CDR2 is FYNNEI. The CDR3 DNA reads as TGTGCCAGCAGTGGTCGGCTAGCCTCCGGGGAGCTGTTTTTT. Residues: CASSGRLASGELFF. Based on the CDR3 plus reference TRBV2 and TRBJ2-2, the full variable domain is EPEVTQTPSHQVTQMGQEVILRCVPISNHLYFYWYRQILGQKVEFLVSFYNNEISEKSEIFDDQFSVERPDGSNFTLKIRSTKLEDSAMYFCASSGRLASGELFFGEGSRLTVL.

V and J are TRBV28 and TRBJ1-3, with D uncertain. Germline CDR1 is MDHEN and CDR2 is SYDVKM. Trimming pared 5 bases from V and 0 bases from J, leaving 14 bases between. There are 16 residues in the CDR3. For the CDR3, the DNA is TGTGCCAGCAGTCCCGTGCCGGGTACCTCTGGAAACACCATATATTTT. This sequence encodes CASSPVPGTSGNTIYF.

The chain has TRBV6-5 and TRBJ2-7; TRBD2 matches 9 bases. Trimming took 4 bases from V and 3 from J; bases not matched to a gene: 7. The CDR3 sequence is 15 residues long. Germline V gene data show CDR1 as MNHEY and CDR2 as SVGAGI. The DNA for the CDR3 is TGTGCCAGCAGTTTAAGCGGGGGGCCGAGCTACGAGCAGTACTTC. Translated: CASSLSGGPSYEQYF.

The gene calls are TRBV30 and TRBJ1-5, with D perhaps TRBD1 (6 bases). The germline V and J ends were trimmed by 2 bases and 4 bases, with 9 bases remaining between them. Germline values: CDR1 GTSNPN, CDR2 SVGIG (reference sequence). The CDR3 is 13 residues long. The CDR3 nucleotides are TGTGCCTGGAGTAGCAGGGGAAATCAGCCCCAGCATTTT. Protein: CAWSSRGNQPQHF.

The chain has TRBV28 and TRBJ1-2; 7 bases are a match to TRBD1. Trimming removed 5 bases from V and 8 bases from J; junction bases left unmatched: 14. The CDR3 consists of 15 residues. Germline V gives CDR1 MDHEN, CDR2 SYDVKM. The CDR3 bases are TGTGCCAGCAGTCCCGGGGGCAGGGGGGATTCGGGCTACACCTTC. As protein: CASSPGGRGDSGYTF.

Only one count was recorded for this clone. V gene TRBV27 combines with J gene TRBJ2-5, with 7 positions matching TRBD1. This CDR3 spans 15 amino acids. J lost 5 bases, V lost 2 bases, and 8 bases had no gene match. Germline CDR1 MNHEY, CDR2 SMNVEV (reference sequence). The DNA of the CDR3 is TGTGCCAGCAGTTTAAGCTACAGGGGATATGAGACCCAGTACTTC. This gives the protein CASSLSYRGYETQYF.

The count of this clone is one. The chain combines TRBV7-6 with TRBJ2-7; the match to TRBD2 covers 8 bases. Germline trimming cut 0 bases from V and 1 base from J; bases unmatched to any gene: 5. Germline CDR1 is SGHVS and CDR2 is FNYEAQ. The CDR3 loop spans 16 amino acids. CDR3 nucleotides: TGTGCCAGCAGCTTAGCGCAGGTAGCGGGGTCCTACGAGCAGTACTTC. This codes for CASSLAQVAGSYEQYF.

This rearrangement joins TRBV28 to TRBJ2-2; perhaps TRBD1 as D (6 bases). V lost 4 bases to trimming and J lost 4 bases, with 13 bases between them. The CDR3 is 15 amino acids. Per the germline V gene, CDR1 is MDHEN and CDR2 is SYDVKM. The CDR3, as DNA: TGTGCCAGCAGTTCTACCGGGACATTCACCGGGGAGCTGTTTTTT. Amino acid sequence: CASSSTGTFTGELFF.

This clone has only one observation. The chain joins TRBV2 to TRBJ1-2, with TRBD1 matching 10 bases. The V segment lost 7 bases and the J segment 5 bases; nucleotides outside the gene matches: 7. The CDR3 is 14 residues long. Looked up from germline, CDR1 is SNHLY and CDR2 is FYNNEI. This CDR3 is CASNPGQGVYGYTF. Written as DNA, the CDR3 is TGTGCCAGCAACCCTGGACAGGGGGTATATGGCTACACCTTC.

The chain links TRBV11-2 to TRBJ1-2; TRBD1 agrees at 7 bases. Germline V gives CDR1 SGHAT, CDR2 FQNNGV. This CDR3 is 14 amino acids long. V gave up 3 bases and J gave up 1 base; unmatched junction bases: 2. CDR3 in DNA: TGTGCCAGCAGCTTGGGACAGAGTAACTATGGCTACACCTTC. This gives the protein CASSLGQSNYGYTF.